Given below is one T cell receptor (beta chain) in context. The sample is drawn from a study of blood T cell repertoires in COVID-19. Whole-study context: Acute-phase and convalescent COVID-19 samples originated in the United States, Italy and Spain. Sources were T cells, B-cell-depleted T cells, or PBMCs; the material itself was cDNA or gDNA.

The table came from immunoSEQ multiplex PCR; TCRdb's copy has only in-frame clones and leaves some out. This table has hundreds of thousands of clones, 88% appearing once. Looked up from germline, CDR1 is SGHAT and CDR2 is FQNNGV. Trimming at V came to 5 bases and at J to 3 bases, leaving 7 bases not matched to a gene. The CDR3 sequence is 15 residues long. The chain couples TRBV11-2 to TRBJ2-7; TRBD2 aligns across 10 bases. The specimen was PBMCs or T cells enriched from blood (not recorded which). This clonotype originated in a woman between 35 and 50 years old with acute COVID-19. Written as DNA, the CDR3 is TGTGCCAGCAGCCGGACTAGCGGCCAACTCTACGAGCAGTACTTC. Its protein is CASSRTSGQLYEQYF. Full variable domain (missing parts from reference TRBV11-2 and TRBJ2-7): EAGVAQSPRYKIIEKRQSVAFWCNPISGHATLYWYQQILGQGPKLLIQFQNNGVVDDSQLPKDRFSAERLKGVDSTLKIQPAKLEDSAVYLCASSRTSGQLYEQYFGPGTRLTVT.